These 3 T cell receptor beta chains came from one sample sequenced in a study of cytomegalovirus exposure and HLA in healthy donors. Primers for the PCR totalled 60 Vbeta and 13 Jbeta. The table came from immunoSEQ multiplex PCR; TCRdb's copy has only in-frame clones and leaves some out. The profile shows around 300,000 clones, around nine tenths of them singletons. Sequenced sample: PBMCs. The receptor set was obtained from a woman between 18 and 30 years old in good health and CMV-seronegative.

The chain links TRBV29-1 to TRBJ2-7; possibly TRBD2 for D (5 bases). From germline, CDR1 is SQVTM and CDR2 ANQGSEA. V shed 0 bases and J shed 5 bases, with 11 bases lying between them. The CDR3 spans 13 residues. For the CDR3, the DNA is TGCAGCGTTGAAGAAGGAGGTTTAGACGAGCAGTACTTC. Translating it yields CSVEEGGLDEQYF.

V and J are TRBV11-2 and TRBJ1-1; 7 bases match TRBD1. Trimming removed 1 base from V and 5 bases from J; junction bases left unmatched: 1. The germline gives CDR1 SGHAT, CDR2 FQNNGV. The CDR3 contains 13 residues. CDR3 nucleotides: TGTGCCAGCAGCTTAGCCAGGGGGACTGAAGCTTTCTTT. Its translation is CASSLARGTEAFF.

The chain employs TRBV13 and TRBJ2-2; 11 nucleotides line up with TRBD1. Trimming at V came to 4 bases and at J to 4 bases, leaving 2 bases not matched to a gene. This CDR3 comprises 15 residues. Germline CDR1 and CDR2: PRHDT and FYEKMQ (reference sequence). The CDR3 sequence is CASSSGTGGTGELFF. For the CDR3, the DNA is TGTGCCAGCAGCTCCGGGACAGGGGGCACCGGGGAGCTGTTTTTT.